This TCR beta chain was found in a study of cytomegalovirus exposure and HLA in healthy donors. PCR primers comprised 60 Vbeta and 13 Jbeta primers. Assay: immunoSEQ multiplex PCR; the TCRdb copy retains only in-frame clones and omits some. The data contain about 100,000 clones, 70% to 90% of them singletons. Trimming shortened V by 5 bases and J by 5 bases, and 12 bases separated the two germline ends. In germline, CDR1 is SGHTA, CDR2 FQGNSA. The CDR3 runs 13 residues. The V and J genes are TRBV7-2 and TRBJ1-2; TRBD1 is a possible D gene (5 bases). This TCR came from a man aged 35 to 55 in good health and CMV-seronegative. The sample was PBMCs. The CDR3 reads CASSAGLGYGYTF. CDR3 bases: TGTGCCAGCAGCGCAGGGTTGGGGTATGGCTACACCTTC.